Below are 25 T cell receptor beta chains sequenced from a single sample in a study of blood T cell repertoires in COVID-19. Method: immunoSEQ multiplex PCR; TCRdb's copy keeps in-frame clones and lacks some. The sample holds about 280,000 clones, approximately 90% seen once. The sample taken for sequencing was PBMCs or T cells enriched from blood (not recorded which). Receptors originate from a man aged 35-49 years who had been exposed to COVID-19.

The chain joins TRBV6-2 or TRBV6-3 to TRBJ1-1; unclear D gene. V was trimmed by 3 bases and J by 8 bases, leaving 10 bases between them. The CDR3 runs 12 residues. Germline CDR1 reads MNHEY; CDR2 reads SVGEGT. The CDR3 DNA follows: TGTGCCAGCAGTTATGGGCGAATAGAAGCTTTCTTT. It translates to CASSYGRIEAFF.

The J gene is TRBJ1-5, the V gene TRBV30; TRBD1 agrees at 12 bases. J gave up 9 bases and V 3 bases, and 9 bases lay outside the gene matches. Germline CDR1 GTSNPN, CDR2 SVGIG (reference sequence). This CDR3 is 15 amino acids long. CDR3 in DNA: TGTGCCTGGAGCGAAGGGACAGGGGGCCGGGGGCCCCAGCATTTT. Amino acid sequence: CAWSEGTGGRGPQHF.

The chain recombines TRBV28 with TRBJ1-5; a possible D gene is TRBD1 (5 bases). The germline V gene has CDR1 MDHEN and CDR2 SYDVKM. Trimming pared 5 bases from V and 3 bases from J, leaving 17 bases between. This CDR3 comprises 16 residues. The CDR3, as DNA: TGTGCCAGCAGTCTAAGGGGCAGGTCTTACAATCAGCCCCAGCATTTT. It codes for CASSLRGRSYNQPQHF.

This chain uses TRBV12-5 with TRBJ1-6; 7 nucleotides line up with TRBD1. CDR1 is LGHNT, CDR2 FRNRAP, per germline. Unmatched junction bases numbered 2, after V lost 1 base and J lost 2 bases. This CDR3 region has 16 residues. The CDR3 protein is CASGLGQGTYNSPLHF. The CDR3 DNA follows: TGTGCTAGTGGTTTGGGACAGGGAACCTATAATTCACCCCTCCACTTT.

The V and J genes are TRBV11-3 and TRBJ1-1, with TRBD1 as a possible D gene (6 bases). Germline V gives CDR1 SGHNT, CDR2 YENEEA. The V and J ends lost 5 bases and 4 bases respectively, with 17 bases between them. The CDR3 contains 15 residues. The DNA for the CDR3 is TGTGCCAGCAGCGCCCGGGGGGGGCCAGGCACTGAAGCTTTCTTT. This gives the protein CASSARGGPGTEAFF. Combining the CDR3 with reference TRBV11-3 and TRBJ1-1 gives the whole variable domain EAGVVQSPRYKIIEKKQPVAFWCNPISGHNTLYWYLQNLGQGPELLIRYENEEAVDDSQLPKDRFSAERLKGVDSTLKIQPAELGDSAVYLCASSARGGPGTEAFFGQGTRLTVV.

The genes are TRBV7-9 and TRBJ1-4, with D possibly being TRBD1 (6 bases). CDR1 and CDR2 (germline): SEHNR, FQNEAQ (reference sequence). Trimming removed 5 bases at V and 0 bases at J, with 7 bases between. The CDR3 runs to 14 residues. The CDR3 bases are TGTGCCAGCAGCCCAGGGGCAACTAATGAAAAACTGTTTTTT. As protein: CASSPGATNEKLFF.

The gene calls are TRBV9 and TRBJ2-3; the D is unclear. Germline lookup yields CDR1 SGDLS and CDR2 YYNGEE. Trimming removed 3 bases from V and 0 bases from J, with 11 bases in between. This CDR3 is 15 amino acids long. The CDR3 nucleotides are TGTGCCAGCAGCGGGAGAGGTACTAGCACAGATACGCAGTATTTT. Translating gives CASSGRGTSTDTQYF.

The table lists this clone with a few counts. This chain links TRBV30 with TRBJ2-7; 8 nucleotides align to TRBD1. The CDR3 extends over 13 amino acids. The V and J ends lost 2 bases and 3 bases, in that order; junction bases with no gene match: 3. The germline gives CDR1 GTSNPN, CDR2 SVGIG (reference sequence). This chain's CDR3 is CAWSRTGIYEQYF. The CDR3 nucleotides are TGTGCCTGGAGTAGGACAGGGATCTACGAGCAGTACTTC.

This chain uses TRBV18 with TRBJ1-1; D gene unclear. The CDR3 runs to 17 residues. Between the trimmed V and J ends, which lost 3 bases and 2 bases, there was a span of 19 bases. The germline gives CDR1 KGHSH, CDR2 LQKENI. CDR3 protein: CASSPATGRPLNTEAFF. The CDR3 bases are TGTGCCAGCTCACCCGCAACGGGTCGGCCCCTTAACACTGAAGCTTTCTTT.

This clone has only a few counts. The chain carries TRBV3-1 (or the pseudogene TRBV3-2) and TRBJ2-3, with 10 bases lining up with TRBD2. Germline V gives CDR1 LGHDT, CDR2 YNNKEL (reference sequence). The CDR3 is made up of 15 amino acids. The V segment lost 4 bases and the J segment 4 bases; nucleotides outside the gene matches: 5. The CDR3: CASSPLAGVSDTQYF. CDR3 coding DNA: TGTGCCAGCAGCCCGCTAGCGGGAGTATCAGATACGCAGTATTTT.

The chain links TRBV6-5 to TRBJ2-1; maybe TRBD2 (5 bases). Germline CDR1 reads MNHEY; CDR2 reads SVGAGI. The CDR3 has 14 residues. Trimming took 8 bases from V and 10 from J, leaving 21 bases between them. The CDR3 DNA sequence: TGTGCCAGCTTGCGAGGGTTCGCGAATTCCGAGCAGTTCTTC. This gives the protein CASLRGFANSEQFF.

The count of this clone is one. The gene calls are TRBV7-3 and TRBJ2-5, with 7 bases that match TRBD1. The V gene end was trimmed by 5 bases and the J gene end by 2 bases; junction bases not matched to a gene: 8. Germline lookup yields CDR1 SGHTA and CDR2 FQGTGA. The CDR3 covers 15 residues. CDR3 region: CASSVPPGQQETQYF. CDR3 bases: TGTGCCAGCAGCGTACCACCGGGACAGCAAGAGACCCAGTACTTC. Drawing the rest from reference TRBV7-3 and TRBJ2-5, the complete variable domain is GAGVSQTPSNKVTEKGKYVELRCDPISGHTALYWYRQSLGQGPEFLIYFQGTGAADDSGLPNDRFFAVRPEGSVSTLKIQRTERGDSAVYLCASSVPPGQQETQYFGPGTRLLVL.

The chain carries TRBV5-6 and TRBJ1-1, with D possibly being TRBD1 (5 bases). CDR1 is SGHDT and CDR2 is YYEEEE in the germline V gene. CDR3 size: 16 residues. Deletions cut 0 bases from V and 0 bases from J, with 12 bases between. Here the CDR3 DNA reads TGTGCCAGCAGCTTGGGCGACAGAGTTATGAACACTGAAGCTTTCTTT. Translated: CASSLGDRVMNTEAFF.

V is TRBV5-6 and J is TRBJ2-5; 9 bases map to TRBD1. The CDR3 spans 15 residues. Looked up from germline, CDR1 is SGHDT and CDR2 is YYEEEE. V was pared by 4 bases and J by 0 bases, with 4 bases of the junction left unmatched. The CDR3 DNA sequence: TGTGCCAGCAGCACCGGACAGGGGAACCAAGAGACCCAGTACTTC. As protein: CASSTGQGNQETQYF.

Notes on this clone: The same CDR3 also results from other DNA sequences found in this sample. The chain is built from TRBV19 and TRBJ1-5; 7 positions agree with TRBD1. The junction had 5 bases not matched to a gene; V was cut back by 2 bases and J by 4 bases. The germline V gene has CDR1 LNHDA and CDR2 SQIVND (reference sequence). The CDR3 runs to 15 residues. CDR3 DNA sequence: TGTGCCAGTAGTATACTGTCAGGGGGGAATCAGCCCCAGCATTTT. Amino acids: CASSILSGGNQPQHF.

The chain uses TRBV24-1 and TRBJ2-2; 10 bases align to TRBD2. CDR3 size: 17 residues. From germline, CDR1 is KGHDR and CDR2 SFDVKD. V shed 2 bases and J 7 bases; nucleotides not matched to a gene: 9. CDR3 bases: TGTGCCACCAGTGATTCCAGGTCTAGCGGGAGAGGCGGGGAGCTGTTTTTT. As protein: CATSDSRSSGRGGELFF.

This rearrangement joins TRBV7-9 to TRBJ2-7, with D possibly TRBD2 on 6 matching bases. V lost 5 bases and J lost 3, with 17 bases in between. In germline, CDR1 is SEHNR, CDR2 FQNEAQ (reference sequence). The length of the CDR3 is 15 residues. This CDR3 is CASSRGGGLLYEQYF. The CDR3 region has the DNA TGTGCCAGCAGCCGAGGTGGGGGACTCCTCTACGAGCAGTACTTC. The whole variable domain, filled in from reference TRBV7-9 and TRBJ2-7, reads DTGVSQNPRHKITKRGQNVTFRCDPISEHNRLYWYRQTLGQGPEFLTYFQNEAQLEKSRLLSDRFSAERPKGSFSTLEIQRTEQGDSAMYLCASSRGGGLLYEQYFGPGTRLTVT.

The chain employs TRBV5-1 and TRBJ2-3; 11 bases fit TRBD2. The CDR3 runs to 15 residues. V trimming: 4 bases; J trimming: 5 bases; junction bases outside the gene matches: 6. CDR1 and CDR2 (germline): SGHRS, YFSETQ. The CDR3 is CASSATSGVLDTQYF. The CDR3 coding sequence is TGCGCCAGCAGCGCGACTAGCGGGGTGTTAGATACGCAGTATTTT. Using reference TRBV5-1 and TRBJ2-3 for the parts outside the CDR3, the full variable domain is KAGVTQTPRYLIKTRGQQVTLSCSPISGHRSVSWYQQTPGQGLQFLFEYFSETQRNKGNFPGRFSGRQFSNSRSEMNVSTLELGDSALYLCASSATSGVLDTQYFGPGTRLTVL.

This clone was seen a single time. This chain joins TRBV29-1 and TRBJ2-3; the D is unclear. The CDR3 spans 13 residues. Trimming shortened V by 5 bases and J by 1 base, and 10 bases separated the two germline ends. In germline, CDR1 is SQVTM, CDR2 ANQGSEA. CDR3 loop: CSVNGGGTDTQYF. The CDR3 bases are TGCAGCGTTAACGGCGGAGGCACAGATACGCAGTATTTT.

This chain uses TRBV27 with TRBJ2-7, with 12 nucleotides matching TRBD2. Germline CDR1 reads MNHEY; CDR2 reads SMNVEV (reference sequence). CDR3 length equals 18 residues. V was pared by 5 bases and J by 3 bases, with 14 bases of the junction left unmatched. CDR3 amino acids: CASSLPLAGGLKDYEQYF. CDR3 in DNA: TGTGCCAGCAGTCTCCCACTAGCGGGAGGCCTGAAAGACTACGAGCAGTACTTC.

Written as DNA, the CDR3 is TGCGCCAGCAGCCTGACCGGGACTAGCGTTTACAATGAGCAGTTCTTC. This codes for CASSLTGTSVYNEQFF. The chain carries TRBV5-1 and TRBJ2-1, with 10 positions matching TRBD2. The CDR3 is 16 amino acids. V was pared by 4 bases and J by 4 bases, with 8 bases of the junction left unmatched. CDR1 is SGHRS, CDR2 YFSETQ, per germline.

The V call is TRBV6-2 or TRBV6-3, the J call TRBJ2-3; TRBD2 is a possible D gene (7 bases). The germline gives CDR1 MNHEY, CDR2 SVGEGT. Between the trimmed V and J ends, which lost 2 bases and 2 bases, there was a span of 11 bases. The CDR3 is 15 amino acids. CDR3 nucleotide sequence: TGTGCCAGCAGTTACGGGGGGGACACCACAGATACGCAGTATTTT. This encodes CASSYGGDTTDTQYF.

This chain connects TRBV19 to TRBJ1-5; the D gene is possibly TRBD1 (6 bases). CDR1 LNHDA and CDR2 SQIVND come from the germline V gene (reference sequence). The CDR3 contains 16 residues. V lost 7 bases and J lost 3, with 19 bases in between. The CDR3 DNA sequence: TGTGCCAGTACCACACCCGAGGGGGTCTACAATCAGCCCCAGCATTTT. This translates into CASTTPEGVYNQPQHF.

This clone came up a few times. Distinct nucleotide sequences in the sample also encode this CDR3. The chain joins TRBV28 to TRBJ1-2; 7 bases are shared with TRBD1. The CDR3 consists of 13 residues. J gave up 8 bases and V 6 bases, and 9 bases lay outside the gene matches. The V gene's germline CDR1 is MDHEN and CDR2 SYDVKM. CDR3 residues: CASSNDREVGYTF. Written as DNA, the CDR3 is TGTGCCAGCAGCAATGACAGGGAAGTAGGCTACACCTTC.

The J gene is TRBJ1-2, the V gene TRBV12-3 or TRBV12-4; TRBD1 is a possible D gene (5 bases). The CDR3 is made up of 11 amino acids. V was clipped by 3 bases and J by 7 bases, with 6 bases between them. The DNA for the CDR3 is TGTGCCAGCAGTTTCAGGGCTGGCTACACCTTC. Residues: CASSFRAGYTF.